The clone carrying this TCR beta chain has ten or more counts. Excluded were patients with other autoimmune diseases, uncontrolled infections, pregnancy or lactation. This sample was taken from a study of Graves' ophthalmopathy and Graves' hyperthyroidism. Using RNA transcripts, the TCR beta CDR3 regions were amplified. A first-round RT-PCR used HTBI primers, followed by a second-round multiplex PCR. TCRdb passed the multiplex PCR reads through MiXCR, listing each CDR3 protein once. The repertoire holds over a million distinct CDR3 sequences, with 35% to 40% as singletons. In germline, CDR1 is SNHLY, CDR2 FYNNEI. The CDR3 loop spans 14 amino acids. V was cut by 6 bases and J by 8 bases, with 16 bases left in between.

The TCR was taken from an adult man with Graves' hyperthyroidism. The sequencing input was peripheral blood or thyroid tissue (not recorded which). The V call is TRBV2, the J call TRBJ1-4; D perhaps matches TRBD1 (6 bases). The CDR3 here is CASSNDRLSEKLFF. DNA of the CDR3: TGTGCCAGCAGCAATGACAGGTTGTCAGAAAAACTGTTTTTT. Full variable domain (missing parts from reference TRBV2 and TRBJ1-4): EPEVTQTPSHQVTQMGQEVILRCVPISNHLYFYWYRQILGQKVEFLVSFYNNEISEKSEIFDDQFSVERPDGSNFTLKIRSTKLEDSAMYFCASSNDRLSEKLFFGSGTQLSVL.